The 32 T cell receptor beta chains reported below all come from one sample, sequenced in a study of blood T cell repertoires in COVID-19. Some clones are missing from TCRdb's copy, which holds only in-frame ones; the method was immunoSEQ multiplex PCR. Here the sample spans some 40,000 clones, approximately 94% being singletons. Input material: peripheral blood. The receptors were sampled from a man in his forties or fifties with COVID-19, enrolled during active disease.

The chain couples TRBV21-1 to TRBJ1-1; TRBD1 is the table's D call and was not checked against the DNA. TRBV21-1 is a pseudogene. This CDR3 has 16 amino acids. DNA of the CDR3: TGTGCCAGCAGCAAAGGGCCGGGACAGATGAACACTGAAGCTTTCTTT. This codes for CASSKGPGQMNTEAFF.

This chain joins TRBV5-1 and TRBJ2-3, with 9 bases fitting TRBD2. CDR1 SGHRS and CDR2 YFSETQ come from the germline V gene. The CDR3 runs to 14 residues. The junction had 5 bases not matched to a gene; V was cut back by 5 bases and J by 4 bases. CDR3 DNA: TGCGCCAGCAGTAGCGGGAGTGGGTCAGATACGCAGTATTTT. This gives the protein CASSSGSGSDTQYF.

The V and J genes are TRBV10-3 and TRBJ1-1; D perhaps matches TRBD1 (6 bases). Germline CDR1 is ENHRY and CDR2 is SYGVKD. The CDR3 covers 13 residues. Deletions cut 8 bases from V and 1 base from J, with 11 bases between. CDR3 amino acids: CAIGRGANTEAFF. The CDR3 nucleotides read TGTGCCATCGGCAGGGGCGCGAACACTGAAGCTTTCTTT.

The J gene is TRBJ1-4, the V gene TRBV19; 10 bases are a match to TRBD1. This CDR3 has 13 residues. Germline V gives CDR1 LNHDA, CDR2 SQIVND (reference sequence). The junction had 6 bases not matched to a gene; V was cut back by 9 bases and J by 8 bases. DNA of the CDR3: TGTGCCAGCCGGGACAGGGGTTGGGAAAAACTGTTTTTT. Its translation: CASRDRGWEKLFF.

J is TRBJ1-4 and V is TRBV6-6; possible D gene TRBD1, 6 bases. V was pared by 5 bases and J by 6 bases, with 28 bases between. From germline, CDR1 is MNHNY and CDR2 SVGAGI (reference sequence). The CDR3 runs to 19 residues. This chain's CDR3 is CASSRKRQALVGPYEKLFF. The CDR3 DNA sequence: TGTGCCAGCAGTCGGAAGAGACAGGCTCTAGTCGGCCCCTATGAAAAACTGTTTTTT.

CDR3 sequence: CASSLEAGSTDTQYF. DNA of the CDR3: TGCGCCAGCAGCTTGGAAGCAGGGAGCACAGATACGCAGTATTTT. The V call is TRBV5-1, the J call TRBJ2-3; a weak D match, TRBD1 (5 bases). This CDR3 has 15 residues. Germline V gives CDR1 SGHRS, CDR2 YFSETQ. V was pared by 0 bases and J by 0 bases, with 8 bases between.

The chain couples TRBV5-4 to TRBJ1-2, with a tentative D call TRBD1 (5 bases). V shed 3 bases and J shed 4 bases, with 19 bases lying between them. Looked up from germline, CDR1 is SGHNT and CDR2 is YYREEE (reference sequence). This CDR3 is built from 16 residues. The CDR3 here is CASSWDSRVIAYGYTF. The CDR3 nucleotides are TGTGCCAGCAGCTGGGATTCCAGGGTTATCGCCTATGGCTACACCTTC.

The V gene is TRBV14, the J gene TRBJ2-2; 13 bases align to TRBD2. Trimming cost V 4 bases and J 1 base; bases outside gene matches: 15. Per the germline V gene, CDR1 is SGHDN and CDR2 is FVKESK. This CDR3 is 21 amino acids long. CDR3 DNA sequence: TGTGCCAGCAGCCGCCGGACTAGCGGGAGCGGTCGGTTTCAGAACACCGGGGAGCTGTTTTTT. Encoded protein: CASSRRTSGSGRFQNTGELFF.

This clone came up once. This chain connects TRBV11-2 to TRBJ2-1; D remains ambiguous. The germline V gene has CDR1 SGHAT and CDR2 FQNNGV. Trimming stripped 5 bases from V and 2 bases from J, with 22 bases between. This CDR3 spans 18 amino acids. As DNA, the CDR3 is TGTGCCAGCAGCCCCCTCTTCCCGGAGCGTCTCACCTACAATGAGCAGTTCTTC. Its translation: CASSPLFPERLTYNEQFF.

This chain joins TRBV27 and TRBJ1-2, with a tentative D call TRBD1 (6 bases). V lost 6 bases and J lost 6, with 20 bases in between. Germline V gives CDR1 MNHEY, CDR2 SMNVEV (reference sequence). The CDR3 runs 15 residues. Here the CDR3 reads CASRKIIEGGDGYTF. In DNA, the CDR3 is TGTGCCAGCAGGAAAATTATCGAGGGGGGGGATGGCTACACCTTC.

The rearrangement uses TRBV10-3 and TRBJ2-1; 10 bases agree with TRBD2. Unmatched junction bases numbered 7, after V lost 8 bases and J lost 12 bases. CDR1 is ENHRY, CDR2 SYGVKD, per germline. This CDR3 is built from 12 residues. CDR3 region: CAIGQEREGQFF. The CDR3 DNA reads TGTGCCATCGGACAGGAGCGGGAGGGGCAGTTCTTC.

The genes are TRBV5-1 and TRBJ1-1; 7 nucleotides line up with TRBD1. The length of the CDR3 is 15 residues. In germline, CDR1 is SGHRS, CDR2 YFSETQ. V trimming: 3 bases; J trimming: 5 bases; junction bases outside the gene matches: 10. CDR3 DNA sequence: TGCGCCAGCAGCTCTAGGACAGGAGGAGGAACTGAAGCTTTCTTT. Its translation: CASSSRTGGGTEAFF.

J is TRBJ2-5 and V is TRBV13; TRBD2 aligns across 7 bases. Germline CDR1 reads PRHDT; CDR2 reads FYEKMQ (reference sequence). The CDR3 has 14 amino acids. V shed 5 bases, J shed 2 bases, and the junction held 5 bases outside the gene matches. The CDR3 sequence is CASSATSVQETQYF. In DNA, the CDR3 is TGTGCCAGCAGCGCAACTAGCGTACAAGAGACCCAGTACTTC.

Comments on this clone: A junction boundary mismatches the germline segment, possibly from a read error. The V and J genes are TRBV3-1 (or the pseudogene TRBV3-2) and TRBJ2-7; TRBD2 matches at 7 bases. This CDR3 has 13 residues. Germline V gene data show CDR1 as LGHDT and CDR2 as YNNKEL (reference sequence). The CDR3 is CASSQGTREGPHF. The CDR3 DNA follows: TGTGCCAGCAGCCAAGGGACGAGGGAGGGCCCCCACTTC.

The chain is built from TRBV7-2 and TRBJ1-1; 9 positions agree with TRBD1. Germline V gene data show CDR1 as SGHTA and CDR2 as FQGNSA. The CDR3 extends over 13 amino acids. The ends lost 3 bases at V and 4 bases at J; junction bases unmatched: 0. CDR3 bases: TGTGCCAGCAGCTTGGGACAGGGCACTGAAGCTTTCTTT. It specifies CASSLGQGTEAFF.

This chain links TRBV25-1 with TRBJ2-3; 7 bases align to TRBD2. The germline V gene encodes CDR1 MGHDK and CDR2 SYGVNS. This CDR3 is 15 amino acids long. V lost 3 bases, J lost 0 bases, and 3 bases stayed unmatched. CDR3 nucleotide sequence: TGTGCCAGCAGTGAGGCTAGCGGAAGCACAGATACGCAGTATTTT. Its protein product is CASSEASGSTDTQYF.

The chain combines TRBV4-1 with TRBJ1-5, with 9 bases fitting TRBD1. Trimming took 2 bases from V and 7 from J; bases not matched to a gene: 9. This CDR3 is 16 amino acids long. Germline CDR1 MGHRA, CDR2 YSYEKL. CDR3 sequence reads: CASSQSSTGGYQPQHF. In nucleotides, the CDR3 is TGCGCCAGCAGCCAATCCTCGACAGGGGGATACCAGCCCCAGCATTTT.

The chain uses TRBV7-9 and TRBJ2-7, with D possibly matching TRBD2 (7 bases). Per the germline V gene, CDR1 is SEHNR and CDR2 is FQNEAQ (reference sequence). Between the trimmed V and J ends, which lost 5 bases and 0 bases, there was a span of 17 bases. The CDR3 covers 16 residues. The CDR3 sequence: CASSQKRDTSSYEQYF. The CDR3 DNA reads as TGTGCCAGCAGCCAAAAGCGGGACACCAGCTCCTACGAGCAGTACTTC.

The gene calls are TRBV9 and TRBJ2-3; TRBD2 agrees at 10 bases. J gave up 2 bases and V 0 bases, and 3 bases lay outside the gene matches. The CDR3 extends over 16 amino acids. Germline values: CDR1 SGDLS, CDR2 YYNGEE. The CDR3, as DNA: TGTGCCAGCAGCGTAGGGACTAGCGGTTACACAGATACGCAGTATTTT. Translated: CASSVGTSGYTDTQYF.

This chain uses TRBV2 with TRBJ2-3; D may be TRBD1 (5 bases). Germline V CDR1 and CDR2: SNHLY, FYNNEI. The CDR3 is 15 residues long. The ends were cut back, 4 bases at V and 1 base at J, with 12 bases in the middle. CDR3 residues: CASSVGAGGTDTQYF. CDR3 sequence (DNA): TGTGCCAGCAGTGTTGGGGCAGGAGGCACAGATACGCAGTATTTT. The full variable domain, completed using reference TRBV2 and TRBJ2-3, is EPEVTQTPSHQVTQMGQEVILRCVPISNHLYFYWYRQILGQKVEFLVSFYNNEISEKSEIFDDQFSVERPDGSNFTLKIRSTKLEDSAMYFCASSVGAGGTDTQYFGPGTRLTVL.

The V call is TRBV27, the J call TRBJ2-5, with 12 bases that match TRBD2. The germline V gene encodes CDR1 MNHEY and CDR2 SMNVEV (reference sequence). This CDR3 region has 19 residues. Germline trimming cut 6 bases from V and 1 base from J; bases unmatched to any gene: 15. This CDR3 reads CASRTYQRGLAGLQETQYF. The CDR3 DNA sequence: TGTGCCAGCAGAACTTACCAGAGGGGACTAGCGGGCCTCCAAGAGACCCAGTACTTC.

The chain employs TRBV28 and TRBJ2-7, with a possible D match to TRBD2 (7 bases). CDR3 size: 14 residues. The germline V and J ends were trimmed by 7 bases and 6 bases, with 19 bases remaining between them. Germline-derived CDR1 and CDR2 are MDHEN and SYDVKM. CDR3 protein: CASTDAIGGREQYF. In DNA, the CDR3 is TGTGCCAGCACCGATGCTATCGGGGGGCGCGAGCAGTACTTC.

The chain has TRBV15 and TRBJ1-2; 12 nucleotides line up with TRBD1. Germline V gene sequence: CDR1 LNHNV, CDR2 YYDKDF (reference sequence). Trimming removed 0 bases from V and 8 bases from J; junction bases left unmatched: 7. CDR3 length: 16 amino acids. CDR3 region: CATSRDRDRGLGGYTF. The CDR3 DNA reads TGTGCCACCAGCAGAGATCGGGACAGGGGGCTCGGCGGCTACACCTTC. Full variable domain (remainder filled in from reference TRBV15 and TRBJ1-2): DAMVIQNPRYQVTQFGKPVTLSCSQTLNHNVMYWYQQKSSQAPKLLFHYYDKDFNNEADTPDNFQSRRPNTSFCFLDIRSPGLGDTAMYLCATSRDRDRGLGGYTFGSGTRLTVV.

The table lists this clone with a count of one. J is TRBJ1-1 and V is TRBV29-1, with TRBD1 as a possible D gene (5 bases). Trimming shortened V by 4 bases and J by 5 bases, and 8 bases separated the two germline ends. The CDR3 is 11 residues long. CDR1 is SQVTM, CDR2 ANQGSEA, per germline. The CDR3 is CSVGGGTEAFF. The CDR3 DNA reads TGCAGCGTTGGGGGGGGAACTGAAGCTTTCTTT.

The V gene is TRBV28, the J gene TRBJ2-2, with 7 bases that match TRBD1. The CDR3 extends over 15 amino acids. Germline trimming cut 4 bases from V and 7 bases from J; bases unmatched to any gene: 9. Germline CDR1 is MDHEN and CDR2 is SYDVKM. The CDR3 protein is CASSSHRGMGGELFF. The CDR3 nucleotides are TGTGCCAGCAGTTCCCACAGGGGAATGGGCGGGGAGCTGTTTTTT.

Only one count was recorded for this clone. The CDR3 sequence: CASSLTASGDEQFF. CDR3 in DNA: TGTGCCAGCAGTTTAACCGCATCAGGGGATGAGCAGTTCTTC. The chain joins TRBV27 to TRBJ2-1; weak D call: TRBD1 (6 bases). The V gene's germline CDR1 is MNHEY and CDR2 SMNVEV (reference sequence). Between the trimmed V and J ends, which lost 2 bases and 8 bases, there was a span of 13 bases. There are 14 residues in the CDR3.

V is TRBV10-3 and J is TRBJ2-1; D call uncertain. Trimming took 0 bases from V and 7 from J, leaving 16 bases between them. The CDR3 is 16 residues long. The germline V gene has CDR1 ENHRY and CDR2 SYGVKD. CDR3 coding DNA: TGTGCCATCAGTGAGTCCCCCAGCAGTTCTAGAAATGAGCAGTTCTTC. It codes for CAISESPSSSRNEQFF.

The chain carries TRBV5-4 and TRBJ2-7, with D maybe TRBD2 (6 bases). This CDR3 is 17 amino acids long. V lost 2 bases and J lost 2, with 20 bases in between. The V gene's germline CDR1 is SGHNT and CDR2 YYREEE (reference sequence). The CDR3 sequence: CASSFLKASGGTYEQYF. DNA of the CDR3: TGTGCCAGCAGCTTCCTTAAGGCAAGTGGCGGGACCTACGAGCAGTACTTC.

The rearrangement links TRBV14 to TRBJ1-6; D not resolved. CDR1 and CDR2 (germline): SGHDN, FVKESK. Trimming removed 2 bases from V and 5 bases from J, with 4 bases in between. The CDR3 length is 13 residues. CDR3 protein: CASSQTDNSPLHF. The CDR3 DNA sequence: TGTGCCAGCAGCCAAACGGATAATTCACCCCTCCACTTT.

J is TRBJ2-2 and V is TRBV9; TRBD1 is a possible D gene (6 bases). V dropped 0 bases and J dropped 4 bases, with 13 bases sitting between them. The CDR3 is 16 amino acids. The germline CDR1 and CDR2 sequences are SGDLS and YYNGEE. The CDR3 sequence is CASSVGVQGSTGELFF. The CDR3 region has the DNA TGTGCCAGCAGCGTAGGGGTACAGGGAAGCACCGGGGAGCTGTTTTTT.

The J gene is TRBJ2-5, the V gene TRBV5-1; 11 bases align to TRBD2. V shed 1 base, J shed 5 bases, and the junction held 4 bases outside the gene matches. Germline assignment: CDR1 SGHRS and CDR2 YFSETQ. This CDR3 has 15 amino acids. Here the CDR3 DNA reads TGCGCCAGCAGCTTGACTAGCGGGAGTGAGGAGACCCAGTACTTC. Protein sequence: CASSLTSGSEETQYF. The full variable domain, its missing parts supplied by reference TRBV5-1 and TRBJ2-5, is KAGVTQTPRYLIKTRGQQVTLSCSPISGHRSVSWYQQTPGQGLQFLFEYFSETQRNKGNFPGRFSGRQFSNSRSEMNVSTLELGDSALYLCASSLTSGSEETQYFGPGTRLLVL.

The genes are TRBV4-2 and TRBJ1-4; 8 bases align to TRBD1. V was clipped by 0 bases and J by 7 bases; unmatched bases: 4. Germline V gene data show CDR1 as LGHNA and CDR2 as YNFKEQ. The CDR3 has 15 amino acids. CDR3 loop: CASSQELTGVEKLFF. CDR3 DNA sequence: TGTGCCAGCAGCCAAGAGTTGACAGGGGTTGAAAAACTGTTTTTT.